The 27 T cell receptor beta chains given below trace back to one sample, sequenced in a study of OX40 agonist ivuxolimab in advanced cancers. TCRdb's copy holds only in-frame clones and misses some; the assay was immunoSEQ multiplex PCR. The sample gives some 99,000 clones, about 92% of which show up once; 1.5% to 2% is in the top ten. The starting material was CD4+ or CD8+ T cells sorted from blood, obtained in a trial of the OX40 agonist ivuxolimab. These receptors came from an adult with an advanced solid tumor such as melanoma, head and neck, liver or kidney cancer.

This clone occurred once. The chain's CDR3 is CASSSRGGNQPQHF. As DNA, the CDR3 is TGTGCCAGCAGCTCCAGGGGGGGCAATCAGCCCCAGCATTTT. The rearrangement uses TRBV5-8 and TRBJ1-5; 7 bases align to TRBD1. The CDR3 runs 14 residues. V shed 3 bases and J 2 bases; nucleotides not matched to a gene: 2. Germline CDR1 and CDR2: SGHTS and YDEGEE.

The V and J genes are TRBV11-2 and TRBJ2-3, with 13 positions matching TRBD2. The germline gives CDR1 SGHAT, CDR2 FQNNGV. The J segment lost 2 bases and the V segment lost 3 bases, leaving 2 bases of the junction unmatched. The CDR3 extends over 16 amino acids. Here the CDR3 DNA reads TGTGCCAGCAGCTTCACTAGCGGGAGGGACACAGATACGCAGTATTTT. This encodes CASSFTSGRDTDTQYF.

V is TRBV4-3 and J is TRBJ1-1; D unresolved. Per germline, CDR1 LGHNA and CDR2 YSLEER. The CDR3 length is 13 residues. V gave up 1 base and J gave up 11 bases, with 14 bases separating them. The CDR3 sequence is CASSQASGRGAFF. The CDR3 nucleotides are TGCGCCAGCAGCCAAGCATCCGGCCGAGGGGCTTTCTTT.

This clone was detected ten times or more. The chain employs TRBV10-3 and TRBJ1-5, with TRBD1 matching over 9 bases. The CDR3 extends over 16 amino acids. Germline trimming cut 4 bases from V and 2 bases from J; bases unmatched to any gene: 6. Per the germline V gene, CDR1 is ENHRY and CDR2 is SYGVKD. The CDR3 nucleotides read TGTGCCATCAGTGCCGGACAGGGGTATGGCAATCAGCCCCAGCATTTT. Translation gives CAISAGQGYGNQPQHF.

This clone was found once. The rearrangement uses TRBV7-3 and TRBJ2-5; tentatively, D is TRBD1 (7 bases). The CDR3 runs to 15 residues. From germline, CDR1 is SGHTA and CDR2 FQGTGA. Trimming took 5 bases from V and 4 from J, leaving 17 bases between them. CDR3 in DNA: TGTGCCAGCAGCCTGACAGGGCGGGGAGGAGAGACCCAGTACTTC. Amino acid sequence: CASSLTGRGGETQYF.

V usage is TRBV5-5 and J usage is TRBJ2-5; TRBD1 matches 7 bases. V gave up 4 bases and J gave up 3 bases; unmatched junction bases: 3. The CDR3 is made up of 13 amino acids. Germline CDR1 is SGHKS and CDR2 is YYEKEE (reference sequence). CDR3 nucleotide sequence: TGTGCCAGCAGCATAACAGGGGAAGAGACCCAGTACTTC. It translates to CASSITGEETQYF.

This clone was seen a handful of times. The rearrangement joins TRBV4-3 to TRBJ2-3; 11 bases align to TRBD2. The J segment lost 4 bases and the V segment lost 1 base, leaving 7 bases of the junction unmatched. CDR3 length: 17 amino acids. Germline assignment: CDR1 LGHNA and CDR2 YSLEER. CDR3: CASSQGTSGRESDTQYF. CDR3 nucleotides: TGCGCCAGCAGCCAAGGAACTAGCGGGAGAGAATCAGATACGCAGTATTTT.

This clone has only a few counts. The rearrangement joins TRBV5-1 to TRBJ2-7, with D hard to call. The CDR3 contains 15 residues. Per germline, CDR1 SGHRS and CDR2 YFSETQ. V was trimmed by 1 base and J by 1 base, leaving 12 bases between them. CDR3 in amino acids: CASSLPQAGSYEQYF. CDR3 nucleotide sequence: TGCGCCAGCAGCTTGCCCCAGGCTGGATCCTACGAGCAGTACTTC.

This CDR3 reads CASSIGGDRGTQPQHF. Here the CDR3 DNA reads TGTGCCAGTAGTATAGGTGGGGACAGGGGGACTCAGCCCCAGCATTTT. V gene TRBV19 combines with J gene TRBJ1-5; 11 bases fit TRBD1. The CDR3 is made up of 16 amino acids. V was pared by 1 base and J by 6 bases, with 5 bases of the junction left unmatched. Germline CDR1 and CDR2: LNHDA and SQIVND (reference sequence).

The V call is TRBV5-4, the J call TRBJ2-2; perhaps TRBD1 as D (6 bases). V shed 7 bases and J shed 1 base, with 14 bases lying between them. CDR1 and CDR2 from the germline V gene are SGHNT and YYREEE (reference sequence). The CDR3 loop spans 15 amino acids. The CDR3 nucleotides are TGTGCCAGCGGCAGACAGGCCCGGAACACCGGGGAGCTGTTTTTT. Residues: CASGRQARNTGELFF.

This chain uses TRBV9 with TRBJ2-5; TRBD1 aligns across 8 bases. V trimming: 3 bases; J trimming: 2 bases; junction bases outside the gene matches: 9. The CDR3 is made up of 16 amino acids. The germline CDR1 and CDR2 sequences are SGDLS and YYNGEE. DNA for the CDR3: TGTGCCAGCAGCGCCAGACAGGGGATAGGACAAGAGACCCAGTACTTC. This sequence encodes CASSARQGIGQETQYF.

CDR3 sequence reads: CASSLFADTNEQFF. The CDR3 DNA is TGCGCCAGCAGCTTGTTTGCCGACACCAATGAGCAGTTCTTC. V is TRBV5-1 and J is TRBJ2-1, with D unresolved. CDR1 is SGHRS and CDR2 is YFSETQ in the germline V gene. This CDR3 contains 14 residues. With 1 base removed from V and 6 bases from J, the gap between germline ends came to 11 bases.

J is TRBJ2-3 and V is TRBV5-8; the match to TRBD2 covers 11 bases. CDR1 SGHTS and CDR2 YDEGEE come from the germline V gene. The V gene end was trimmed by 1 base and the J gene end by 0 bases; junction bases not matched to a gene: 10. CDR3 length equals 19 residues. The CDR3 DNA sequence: TGTGCCAGCAGCTTGCGGCTAGCGGGAGGTCCTACTAGCACAGATACGCAGTATTTT. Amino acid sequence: CASSLRLAGGPTSTDTQYF.

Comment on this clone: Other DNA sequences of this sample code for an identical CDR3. The CDR3 nucleotides read TGTGCCAGCGGGGGACTAGCGGGGTGGTACCAAGAGACCCAGTACTTC. As protein: CASGGLAGWYQETQYF. This sequence joins TRBV2 and TRBJ2-5; TRBD2 matches at 13 bases. V was pared by 8 bases and J by 0 bases, with 6 bases of the junction left unmatched. There are 16 residues in the CDR3. CDR1 SNHLY and CDR2 FYNNEI come from the germline V gene.

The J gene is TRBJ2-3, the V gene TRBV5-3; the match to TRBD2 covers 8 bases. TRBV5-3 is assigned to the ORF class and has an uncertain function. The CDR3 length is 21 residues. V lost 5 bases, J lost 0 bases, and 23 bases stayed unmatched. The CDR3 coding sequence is TGTGCCAGAAGTCCCCACGTACCCAACGGCGGGAGGAAATATAGCACAGATACGCAGTATTTT. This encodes CARSPHVPNGGRKYSTDTQYF.

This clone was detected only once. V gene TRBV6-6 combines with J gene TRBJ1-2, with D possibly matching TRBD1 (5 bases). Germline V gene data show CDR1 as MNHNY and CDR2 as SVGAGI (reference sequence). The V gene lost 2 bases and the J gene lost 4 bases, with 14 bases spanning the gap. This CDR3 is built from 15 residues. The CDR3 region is CASSYTGSGLYGYTF. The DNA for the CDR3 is TGTGCCAGCAGTTACACAGGATCGGGGCTCTATGGCTACACCTTC.

DNA of the CDR3: TGTGCCAGTAGTATAAGGGGTCAGAAGATACAGTACTTC. Translation: CASSIRGQKIQYF. The chain links TRBV19 to TRBJ2-7; a possible D gene is TRBD1 (5 bases). The CDR3 totals 13 residues. V was cut by 2 bases and J by 10 bases, with 15 bases left in between. From germline, CDR1 is LNHDA and CDR2 SQIVND (reference sequence). Full variable domain (rest looked up from reference TRBV19 and TRBJ2-7): DGGITQSPKYLFRKEGQNVTLSCEQNLNHDAMYWYRQDPGQGLRLIYYSQIVNDFQKGDIAEGYSVSREKKESFPLTVTSAQKNPTAFYLCASSIRGQKIQYFGPGTRLTVT.

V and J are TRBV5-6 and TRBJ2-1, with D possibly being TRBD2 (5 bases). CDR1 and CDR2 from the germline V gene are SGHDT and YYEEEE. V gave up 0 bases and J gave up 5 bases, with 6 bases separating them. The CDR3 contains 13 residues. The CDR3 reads CASSLVANNEQFF. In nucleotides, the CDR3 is TGTGCCAGCAGCTTGGTAGCGAACAATGAGCAGTTCTTC.

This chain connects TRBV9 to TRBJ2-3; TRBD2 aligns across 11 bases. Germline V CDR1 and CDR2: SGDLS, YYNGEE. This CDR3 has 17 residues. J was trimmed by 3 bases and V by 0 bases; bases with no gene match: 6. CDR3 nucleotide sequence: TGTGCCAGCAGCGTAGGAATAGCGGGAGGGGAGACAGATACGCAGTATTTT. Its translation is CASSVGIAGGETDTQYF.

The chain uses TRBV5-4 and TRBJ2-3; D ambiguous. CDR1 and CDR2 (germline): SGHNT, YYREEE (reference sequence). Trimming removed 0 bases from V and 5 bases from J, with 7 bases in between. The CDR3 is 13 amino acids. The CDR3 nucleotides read TGTGCCAGCAGCTTGGTGGGAATAGATACGCAGTATTTT. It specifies CASSLVGIDTQYF.

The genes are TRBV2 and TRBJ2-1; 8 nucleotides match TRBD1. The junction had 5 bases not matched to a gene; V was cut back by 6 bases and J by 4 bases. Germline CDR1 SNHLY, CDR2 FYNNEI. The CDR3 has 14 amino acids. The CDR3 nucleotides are TGTGCCAGCAGCAGGACAGGGTTTTACAATGAGCAGTTCTTC. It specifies CASSRTGFYNEQFF.

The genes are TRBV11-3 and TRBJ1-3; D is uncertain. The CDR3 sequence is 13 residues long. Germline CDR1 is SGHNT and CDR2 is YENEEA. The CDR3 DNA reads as TGTGCTGTCGGGAGTGGGTCTGGAAACACCATATATTTT. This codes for CAVGSGSGNTIYF.

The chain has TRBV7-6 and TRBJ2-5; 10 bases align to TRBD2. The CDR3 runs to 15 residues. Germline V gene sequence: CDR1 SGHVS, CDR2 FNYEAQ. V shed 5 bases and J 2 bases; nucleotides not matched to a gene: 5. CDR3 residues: CASSLGLAAQETQYF. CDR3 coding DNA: TGTGCCAGCAGCCTTGGACTAGCGGCTCAAGAGACCCAGTACTTC.

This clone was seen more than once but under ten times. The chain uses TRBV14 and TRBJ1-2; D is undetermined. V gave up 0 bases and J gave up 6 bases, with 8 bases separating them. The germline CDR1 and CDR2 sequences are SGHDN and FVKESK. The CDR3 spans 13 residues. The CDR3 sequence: CASSQDMRDGYTF. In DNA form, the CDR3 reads TGTGCCAGCAGCCAAGATATGAGGGATGGCTACACCTTC.

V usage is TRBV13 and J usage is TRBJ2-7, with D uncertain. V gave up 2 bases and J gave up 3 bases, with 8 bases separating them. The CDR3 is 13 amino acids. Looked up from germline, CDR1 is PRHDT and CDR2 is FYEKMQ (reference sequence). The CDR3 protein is CASSLNLLYEQYF. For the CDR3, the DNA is TGTGCCAGCAGCTTAAACCTCCTCTACGAGCAGTACTTC.

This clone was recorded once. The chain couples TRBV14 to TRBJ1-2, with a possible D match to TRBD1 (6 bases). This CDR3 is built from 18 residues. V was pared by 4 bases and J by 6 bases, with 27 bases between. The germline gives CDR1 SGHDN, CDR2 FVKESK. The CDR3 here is CASSPSSLQDRIEHGYTF. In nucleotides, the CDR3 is TGTGCCAGCAGCCCGAGCTCCTTGCAAGACAGGATTGAGCATGGCTACACCTTC.

The CDR3 nucleotides read TGTGCCAGCAGCTTAGGTGGGTGGAACACTGAAGCTTTCTTT. Amino acid sequence: CASSLGGWNTEAFF. The rearrangement joins TRBV7-2 to TRBJ1-1; D not resolved. The germline V gene has CDR1 SGHTA and CDR2 FQGNSA. This CDR3 spans 14 amino acids. V was pared by 1 base and J by 1 base, with 7 bases between.